This T cell receptor (beta chain) was profiled in a study of blood T cell repertoires in COVID-19. About the study: Acute-phase and convalescent COVID-19 samples originated in the United States, Italy and Spain. T cells, B-cell-depleted T cells, or PBMCs supplied cDNA or gDNA.

Measured with immunoSEQ multiplex PCR; TCRdb has only the in-frame clones, and not every one. The repertoire holds about 140,000 clones, with around 85% as singletons. Germline loops: CDR1 KGHSH, CDR2 LQKENI. Trimming pared 4 bases from V and 8 bases from J, leaving 20 bases between. CDR3 length: 15 amino acids. Sequencing input: peripheral blood. The TCR comes from a man aged 50 or older with acute or convalescent COVID-19. This chain connects TRBV18 to TRBJ1-2; maybe TRBD1 (5 bases). Here the CDR3 DNA reads TGTGCCAGCTCACTACCTGGAAGGAGGGACGGAGGCTACACCTTC. It encodes CASSLPGRRDGGYTF.